Detailed here is one T cell receptor beta chain. The target antigen is unknown. Repertoires were generated with immunoSEQ multiplex PCR, while TCRdb's copy carries only in-frame clones and drops some. Among about 600,000 clones listed, roughly 95% were seen once. The data were taken from a study of shared clonotypes between healthy human individuals. The study's findings and limits: When naive CD4 clonotypes were compared across several donors, 5% to 5.5% were shared.

CD8 cells classed as naive were CD45RO-negative and positively selected for CCR7, excluding terminally differentiated effector memory CD45RA+ cells. The donor population consisted of healthy HIV-negative adults with no recent acute infections or vaccinations. The receptor was isolated from a woman under 40 in good health. The sample comprised naive CD8+ T cells sorted from blood.

This CDR3 is CASSPRDGTYEQYF. The CDR3, as DNA: TGTGCCAGCAGCCCTCGGGACGGAACTTACGAGCAGTACTTC. The chain recombines TRBV11-2 with TRBJ2-7; D assignment may be TRBD1 or TRBD2 (5 bases each). CDR3 length equals 14 residues. V was trimmed by 5 bases and J by 4 bases, leaving 15 bases between them. CDR1 and CDR2 from the germline V gene are SGHAT and FQNNGV.